This is a list of T cell receptor beta chains from one sample in a study of blood T cell repertoires in COVID-19. Here immunoSEQ multiplex PCR was the method, and the copy in TCRdb shows in-frame clones only, minus some. The repertoire holds roughly 210,000 clones, with roughly nine tenths as singletons. The source material was peripheral blood. These receptor sequences come from a man between 65 and 85 years old with acute or convalescent COVID-19. Both conserved end residues are part of each CDR3. Each record gives: V gene, CDR3 length, clone size, J gene, D gene, CDR3 DNA, CDR3 protein. The D gene is left open where the match is weak. The size entry is marked missing in some rows and otherwise reads once, few, many or a size class.

v_call: TRBV9; cdr3_length: 14; clone_size: .; j_call: TRBJ2-7; d_call: .; cdr3_nt: TGTGCCAGCAGCGCCGGGACTGGAACTTACGAGCAGTACTTC; cdr3_aa: CASSAGTGTYEQYF
v_call: TRBV7-7; cdr3_length: 15; clone_size: .; j_call: TRBJ2-5; d_call: .; cdr3_nt: TGTGCTAGCAGCTTAAACGGGAGATACCAAGAGACCCAGTACTTC; cdr3_aa: CASSLNGRYQETQYF
v_call: TRBV6-5; cdr3_length: 14; clone_size: .; j_call: TRBJ1-4; d_call: .; cdr3_nt: TGTGCCAGCAAAGAGGAGACTCTTAATGAAAAACTGTTTTTT; cdr3_aa: CASKEETLNEKLFF
v_call: TRBV12-3/TRBV12-4; cdr3_length: 13; clone_size: .; j_call: TRBJ1-1; d_call: TRBD1; cdr3_nt: TGTGCCAGCAGTTTAAGGACAGGGGCCAAAGCTTTCTTT; cdr3_aa: CASSLRTGAKAFF
v_call: TRBV18; cdr3_length: 14; clone_size: once; j_call: TRBJ1-5; d_call: TRBD1; cdr3_nt: TGTGCCAGCTCACGTACAGGGGGCCGACAGCCCCAGCATTTT; cdr3_aa: CASSRTGGRQPQHF
v_call: TRBV4-1; cdr3_length: 16; clone_size: .; j_call: TRBJ2-1; d_call: .; cdr3_nt: TGCGCCAGCAGCCAAGATCAGGGGGGCTTATACAATGAGCAGTTCTTC; cdr3_aa: CASSQDQGGLYNEQFF
v_call: TRBV6-5; cdr3_length: 14; clone_size: once; j_call: TRBJ1-2; d_call: .; cdr3_nt: TGTGCCAGCAGTAGCAGTGGGGGGAACTATGGCTACACCTTC; cdr3_aa: CASSSSGGNYGYTF
v_call: TRBV7-2; cdr3_length: 17; clone_size: .; j_call: TRBJ1-3; d_call: TRBD1; cdr3_nt: TGTGCCAGCAGCTTAGTTCCAGGGACAGGGACTGGAAACACCATATATTTT; cdr3_aa: CASSLVPGTGTGNTIYF
v_call: TRBV14; cdr3_length: 12; clone_size: .; j_call: TRBJ2-7; d_call: .; cdr3_nt: TGTGCCAGCAGCCCATCCTCCTACGAGCAGTACTTC; cdr3_aa: CASSPSSYEQYF
v_call: TRBV27; cdr3_length: 17; clone_size: .; j_call: TRBJ2-7; d_call: .; cdr3_nt: TGTGCCAGCAGCGATCGTAGGAGGGGGAGGGCCTCCCACGAGCAGTACTTC; cdr3_aa: CASSDRRRGRASHEQYF
v_call: TRBV18; cdr3_length: 16; clone_size: .; j_call: TRBJ1-4; d_call: .; cdr3_nt: TGTGCCAGCTCACCATTCTTGGACAGCGTGAATGAAAAACTGTTTTTT; cdr3_aa: CASSPFLDSVNEKLFF
v_call: TRBV10-3; cdr3_length: 12; clone_size: .; j_call: TRBJ1-1; d_call: .; cdr3_nt: TGTGCCATCAAATCCCTCGATAGTGAAGCTTTCTTT; cdr3_aa: CAIKSLDSEAFF
v_call: TRBV7-7; cdr3_length: 16; clone_size: .; j_call: TRBJ2-5; d_call: .; cdr3_nt: TGTGCTAGCAGCGCACGGCGGGGGCAAGGTGCAGAGACCCAGTACTTC; cdr3_aa: CASSARRGQGAETQYF
v_call: TRBV7-8; cdr3_length: 14; clone_size: .; j_call: TRBJ1-2; d_call: TRBD1; cdr3_nt: TGTGCCAGCAGCCAACGGACAGGCGGTGGCGGCTACACCTTC; cdr3_aa: CASSQRTGGGGYTF
v_call: TRBV11-3; cdr3_length: 14; clone_size: .; j_call: TRBJ2-7; d_call: .; cdr3_nt: TGTGCCAGCAGCCACGGACAGAACAACTACGAGCAGTACTTC; cdr3_aa: CASSHGQNNYEQYF
v_call: TRBV20-1; cdr3_length: 15; clone_size: once; j_call: TRBJ2-4; d_call: .; cdr3_nt: TGCAGTGCTAGTGTTACCGAGGGTGACAAAAACATTCAGTACTTC; cdr3_aa: CSASVTEGDKNIQYF
v_call: TRBV6-2/TRBV6-3; cdr3_length: 15; clone_size: .; j_call: TRBJ1-6; d_call: .; cdr3_nt: TGTGCCAGCAGTTACGAGACAGGCTATAATTCACCCCTCCACTTT; cdr3_aa: CASSYETGYNSPLHF
v_call: TRBV11-1; cdr3_length: 14; clone_size: .; j_call: TRBJ2-3; d_call: TRBD1; cdr3_nt: TGTGCCAGCAGCTTGGGACAGGGGATAGATACGCAGTATTTT; cdr3_aa: CASSLGQGIDTQYF
v_call: TRBV2; cdr3_length: 17; clone_size: .; j_call: TRBJ2-3; d_call: TRBD2; cdr3_nt: TGTGCCAGCAGTAAAGAAGGAGGAGCGGGAGATGGGGATACGCAGTATTTT; cdr3_aa: CASSKEGGAGDGDTQYF
v_call: TRBV5-4; cdr3_length: 13; clone_size: .; j_call: TRBJ1-2; d_call: .; cdr3_nt: TGTGCCAGCAGCCAGGACAGATACTATGGCTACACCTTC; cdr3_aa: CASSQDRYYGYTF
v_call: TRBV9; cdr3_length: 16; clone_size: .; j_call: TRBJ2-3; d_call: TRBD2; cdr3_nt: TGTGCCAGCAACGCCGGTAGAGCGGGGGGAAGGGATACGCAGTATTTT; cdr3_aa: CASNAGRAGGRDTQYF
v_call: TRBV19; cdr3_length: 15; clone_size: .; j_call: TRBJ1-4; d_call: .; cdr3_nt: TGTGCCAGTAGTCCTAAGGGCGGGTCGAATGAAAAACTGTTTTTT; cdr3_aa: CASSPKGGSNEKLFF
v_call: TRBV24-1; cdr3_length: 14; clone_size: once; j_call: TRBJ2-1; d_call: TRBD1; cdr3_nt: TGTGCCACCAGTGATTCCTTACAGGGGGATGAGCAGTTCTTC; cdr3_aa: CATSDSLQGDEQFF
v_call: TRBV7-8; cdr3_length: 16; clone_size: .; j_call: TRBJ1-2; d_call: TRBD1; cdr3_nt: TGTGCCAGCAGCCGAGACCCGGGACAGGGGGTGGATGGCTACACCTTC; cdr3_aa: CASSRDPGQGVDGYTF
v_call: TRBV19; cdr3_length: 14; clone_size: few; j_call: TRBJ1-1; d_call: .; cdr3_nt: TGTGCCAGTAGTATACGGGCGGGGGACACTGAAGCTTTCTTT; cdr3_aa: CASSIRAGDTEAFF
v_call: TRBV6-2/TRBV6-3; cdr3_length: 17; clone_size: .; j_call: TRBJ2-1; d_call: .; cdr3_nt: TGTGCCAGCAGTTACTTGACTACCGGGACAAGAAGAAATGAGCAGTTCTTC; cdr3_aa: CASSYLTTGTRRNEQFF
v_call: TRBV11-2; cdr3_length: 13; clone_size: .; j_call: TRBJ2-1; d_call: .; cdr3_nt: TGTGCCAGCAGCCCCGAATCAGACTATGAGCAGTTCTTC; cdr3_aa: CASSPESDYEQFF
v_call: TRBV3-1/TRBV3-2; cdr3_length: 17; clone_size: .; j_call: TRBJ2-1; d_call: TRBD1; cdr3_nt: TGTGCCAGCAGCCAGCGCACAGGGGGGTCGACCTACAATGAGCAGTTCTTC; cdr3_aa: CASSQRTGGSTYNEQFF
v_call: TRBV5-1; cdr3_length: 16; clone_size: once; j_call: TRBJ2-7; d_call: TRBD1; cdr3_nt: TGCGCCAGCAGCTTGCGGTCCGGGACAGGGGCCTACGAGCAGTACTTC; cdr3_aa: CASSLRSGTGAYEQYF
v_call: TRBV5-4; cdr3_length: 15; clone_size: .; j_call: TRBJ2-1; d_call: .; cdr3_nt: TGTGCCAGCAGCTTGGATCAGGGTGGCTACAATGAGCAGTTCTTC; cdr3_aa: CASSLDQGGYNEQFF
v_call: TRBV11-1; cdr3_length: 14; clone_size: .; j_call: TRBJ2-7; d_call: .; cdr3_nt: TGTGCCAGCAGCTTGGGCTTTAGCTCCTACGAGCAGTACTTC; cdr3_aa: CASSLGFSSYEQYF
v_call: TRBV2; cdr3_length: 11; clone_size: .; j_call: TRBJ1-2; d_call: TRBD1; cdr3_nt: TGTGCCAGCAGCGCTGGGACAGGGGGGGACTTC; cdr3_aa: CASSAGTGGDF
v_call: TRBV2; cdr3_length: 18; clone_size: .; j_call: TRBJ2-1; d_call: TRBD2; cdr3_nt: TGTGCCAGCGAACGGAACTCCGGGACTAGCGGGAGTCTGAATGAGCAGTTCTTC; cdr3_aa: CASERNSGTSGSLNEQFF
v_call: TRBV2; cdr3_length: 12; clone_size: .; j_call: TRBJ1-2; d_call: .; cdr3_nt: TGTGCCAGCAAACCAGGGTTACATGGCTACACCTTC; cdr3_aa: CASKPGLHGYTF
v_call: TRBV9; cdr3_length: 15; clone_size: few; j_call: TRBJ2-7; d_call: TRBD1; cdr3_nt: TGTGCCAGCAGCCCTAACCGGGACAGCTCCTACGAGCAGTACTTC; cdr3_aa: CASSPNRDSSYEQYF
v_call: TRBV18; cdr3_length: 15; clone_size: .; j_call: TRBJ2-1; d_call: TRBD1; cdr3_nt: TGTGCCAGCTCGCCACTGGGACAGGGTGGCAATGAGCAGTTCTTC; cdr3_aa: CASSPLGQGGNEQFF
v_call: TRBV5-8; cdr3_length: 15; clone_size: .; j_call: TRBJ1-1; d_call: .; cdr3_nt: TGTGCCAGCACCCCAGGGCGGGGATCGAACACTGAAGCTTTCTTT; cdr3_aa: CASTPGRGSNTEAFF
v_call: TRBV5-4; cdr3_length: 17; clone_size: .; j_call: TRBJ2-1; d_call: TRBD2; cdr3_nt: TGTGCCAGCAGCTTGGGGGCTAGCGGGAGGGCAAGAGATGAGCAGTTCTTC; cdr3_aa: CASSLGASGRARDEQFF
v_call: TRBV5-8; cdr3_length: 15; clone_size: .; j_call: TRBJ1-4; d_call: TRBD1; cdr3_nt: TGTGCCAGCAGCTCGACCGGGACAGCTAATGAAAAACTGTTTTTT; cdr3_aa: CASSSTGTANEKLFF
v_call: TRBV5-6; cdr3_length: 13; clone_size: .; j_call: TRBJ1-1; d_call: TRBD1; cdr3_nt: TGTGCCAGCAGTCTAGGACAGGGGGCGCGAGCTTTCTTT; cdr3_aa: CASSLGQGARAFF
v_call: TRBV20-1; cdr3_length: 11; clone_size: .; j_call: TRBJ2-5; d_call: TRBD2; cdr3_nt: TGCAGCGCGGGGGTCGGGGAGACCCAGTACTTC; cdr3_aa: CSAGVGETQYF
v_call: TRBV11-2; cdr3_length: 15; clone_size: .; j_call: TRBJ1-1; d_call: .; cdr3_nt: TGTGCCAGCAGCTTAGTAGTTTCAGGGTACACTGAAGCTTTCTTT; cdr3_aa: CASSLVVSGYTEAFF
v_call: TRBV2; cdr3_length: 12; clone_size: many; j_call: TRBJ1-2; d_call: .; cdr3_nt: TGTGCCAGCAGTGTAGAAAGGAGTGGCTACACCTTC; cdr3_aa: CASSVERSGYTF
v_call: TRBV15; cdr3_length: 15; clone_size: .; j_call: TRBJ2-7; d_call: TRBD2; cdr3_nt: TGTGCCACCAGCCTCGGAGGGCTAGCGGCTAACGAGCAGTACTTC; cdr3_aa: CATSLGGLAANEQYF
v_call: TRBV30; cdr3_length: 15; clone_size: .; j_call: TRBJ1-2; d_call: .; cdr3_nt: TGTGCCTGGAGTCCTAGACAGAATAATAACTATGGCTACACCTTC; cdr3_aa: CAWSPRQNNNYGYTF
v_call: TRBV18; cdr3_length: 20; clone_size: .; j_call: TRBJ2-6; d_call: TRBD1; cdr3_nt: TGTGCCAGCTCTAACCAGAGGGCAGGGGGCCAGTTTGCTGGGGCCAACGTCCTGACTTTC; cdr3_aa: CASSNQRAGGQFAGANVLTF
v_call: TRBV5-4; cdr3_length: 16; clone_size: .; j_call: TRBJ2-7; d_call: .; cdr3_nt: TGTGCCAGCAGCTTAGGTTCACCAGGGTCTTCCTACGAGCAGTACTTC; cdr3_aa: CASSLGSPGSSYEQYF
v_call: TRBV7-8; cdr3_length: 13; clone_size: .; j_call: TRBJ2-7; d_call: .; cdr3_nt: TGTGCCAGCCACAGGGAGATGGGTTACGAGCAGTACTTC; cdr3_aa: CASHREMGYEQYF
v_call: TRBV28; cdr3_length: 14; clone_size: .; j_call: TRBJ1-1; d_call: .; cdr3_nt: TGTGCCAGCAGTGGGACAAAGAGGGGCACTGAAGCTTTCTTT; cdr3_aa: CASSGTKRGTEAFF